Each of the 17 T cell receptor beta chains below was sequenced from the same sample in a study of Graves' ophthalmopathy and Graves' hyperthyroidism. Investigators amplified TCR beta CDR3 regions from RNA transcripts. After a first-round RT-PCR with HTBI primers, a second-round multiplex PCR was run. TCRdb independently ran MiXCR on the multiplex PCR reads; one entry per CDR3 protein. The table lists hundreds of thousands of distinct CDR3 sequences, about a fifth of them singletons, with roughly 6.9% in the top ten. Material for sequencing was peripheral blood. The receptors were sampled from a woman between 18 and 30 years old with stable Graves' hyperthyroidism. Some clones in this sample may be carry-over from other donors' samples.

This clonotype was observed at least ten times. The rearrangement joins TRBV19 to TRBJ2-6; the D is unclear. V was trimmed by 6 bases and J by 1 base, leaving 10 bases between them. Looked up from germline, CDR1 is LNHDA and CDR2 is SQIVND (reference sequence). The CDR3 has 15 residues. DNA for the CDR3: TGTGCCAGTAGGTACCCCGGTTCTGGGGCCAACGTCCTGACTTTC. Its protein is CASRYPGSGANVLTF.

This chain connects TRBV20-1 to TRBJ2-3; TRBD2 agrees at 7 bases. After removal of 6 bases from V and 1 base from J, the junction contained 13 bases not matched to a gene. The CDR3 runs 16 residues. The germline gives CDR1 DFQATT, CDR2 SNEGSKA (reference sequence). This CDR3 is CSAPRGDRRRTDTQYF. Written as DNA, the CDR3 is TGCAGTGCCCCACGGGGGGACCGCCGACGCACAGATACGCAGTATTTT.

Comments on this clonotype: A single base separates this from a much larger clone, so it may be a read error. The CDR3: CAISLTGFSFDRAFF. The CDR3 DNA reads as TGTGCCATCAGTTTAACAGGGTTTAGTTTCGATCGAGCTTTCTTT. The chain uses TRBV27 and TRBJ1-1; D might be TRBD1 (6 bases). The germline gives CDR1 MNHEY, CDR2 SMNVEV (reference sequence). This CDR3 region has 15 residues.

At least ten counts were recorded for this clonotype. This chain joins TRBV12-3 or TRBV12-4 and TRBJ1-5, with D possibly matching TRBD1 (5 bases). This CDR3 has 16 residues. V lost 6 bases and J lost 6, with 21 bases in between. Written as DNA, the CDR3 is TGTGCCAGCAGCGGGGACCCCCCGGCGAGGAGTCAGCCCCAGCATTTT. Protein sequence: CASSGDPPARSQPQHF.

This clonotype was recorded many times. This sequence joins TRBV15 and TRBJ2-4; D possibly corresponds to TRBD2 (5 bases). The CDR3 is made up of 14 amino acids. V gave up 3 bases and J gave up 5 bases, with 11 bases separating them. Germline V gives CDR1 LNHNV, CDR2 YYDKDF (reference sequence). Here the CDR3 reads CATSRREFENIQYF. As DNA, the CDR3 is TGTGCCACCAGCAGGAGGGAATTTGAAAACATTCAGTACTTC.

This clonotype was recorded a few times. The chain uses TRBV4-1 and TRBJ1-1; the match to TRBD1 covers 8 bases. CDR3 length equals 17 residues. The J segment lost 6 bases and the V segment lost 0 bases, leaving 12 bases of the junction unmatched. Looked up from germline, CDR1 is MGHRA and CDR2 is YSYEKL. The CDR3 nucleotides read TGCGCCAGCAGCCAAGAAAGAGCCCGAGACAGGGGACCTGAAGCTTTCTTT. Translating gives CASSQERARDRGPEAFF.

The chain couples TRBV10-3 to TRBJ1-5; D is undetermined. The germline V and J ends were trimmed by 2 bases and 6 bases, with 5 bases remaining between them. From germline, CDR1 is ENHRY and CDR2 SYGVKD. There are 12 residues in the CDR3. In DNA, the CDR3 is TGTGCCATCAGTGAGAATAGTCAGCCCCAGCATTTT. Amino acid sequence: CAISENSQPQHF.

The table lists this clonotype with many counts. The chain combines TRBV9 with TRBJ2-5; possible D gene TRBD2, 7 bases. V gave up 3 bases and J gave up 5 bases, with 20 bases separating them. Germline V gene data show CDR1 as SGDLS and CDR2 as YYNGEE. The CDR3 runs 16 residues. In DNA, the CDR3 is TGTGCCAGCAGCGGAGGGGGGGCCCAAGGGCTGGAGACCCAGTACTTC. Translated, it gives CASSGGGAQGLETQYF.

In this sample, this clonotype turned up many times. The CDR3 loop reads CASSQIMGNTEAFF. Written as DNA, the CDR3 is TGTGCCAGCAGCCAAATCATGGGGAACACTGAAGCTTTCTTT. The chain links TRBV9 to TRBJ1-1; D ambiguous. The V gene's germline CDR1 is SGDLS and CDR2 YYNGEE. The CDR3 loop spans 14 amino acids. V was clipped by 4 bases and J by 1 base, with 11 bases between them. The variable domain in full, with the rest retrieved from reference TRBV9 and TRBJ1-1, is DSGVTQTPKHLITATGQRVTLRCSPRSGDLSVYWYQQSLDQGLQFLIQYYNGEERAKGNILERFSAQQFPDLHSELNLSSLELGDSALYFCASSQIMGNTEAFFGQGTRLTVV.

This clonotype was counted only a few times. V gene TRBV6-1 combines with J gene TRBJ1-3; TRBD1 agrees at 9 bases. This CDR3 is 16 amino acids long. Germline V gives CDR1 MNHNS, CDR2 SASEGT. V was clipped by 7 bases and J by 0 bases; unmatched bases: 7. CDR3 loop: CASIRQGDISGNTIYF. The CDR3 nucleotides read TGTGCCAGCATTCGACAGGGGGACATCTCTGGAAACACCATATATTTT.

This clonotype was counted ten times or more. The J gene is TRBJ1-1, the V gene TRBV28; no reliable D call. This CDR3 comprises 13 residues. Germline CDR1 MDHEN, CDR2 SYDVKM. Trimming took off 7 bases at V and 3 bases at J, with 12 bases between the two ends. Here the CDR3 reads CASNHGVDTEAFF. CDR3 in DNA: TGTGCCAGCAACCACGGGGTGGACACTGAAGCTTTCTTT.

This clonotype was detected ten times or more. V is TRBV6-2 or TRBV6-3 and J is TRBJ1-1, with TRBD1 matching 7 bases. Germline V gene lookup returns CDR1 MNHEY and CDR2 SVGEGT. This CDR3 spans 14 amino acids. J lost 1 base, V lost 7 bases, and 6 bases had no gene match. Here the CDR3 reads CASTWTGQNTEAFF. The CDR3 DNA is TGTGCCAGCACCTGGACAGGACAGAACACTGAAGCTTTCTTT.

The chain has TRBV12-3 or TRBV12-4 and TRBJ2-2; unclear D gene. Trimming stripped 1 base from V and 2 bases from J, with 8 bases between. The CDR3 extends over 15 amino acids. The CDR3 spells CASSLDVGNTGELFF. The DNA for the CDR3 is TGTGCCAGCAGTTTAGATGTCGGCAACACCGGGGAGCTGTTTTTT.

Comments on this clonotype: Possible read error: a much larger clone is one base away. CDR3 bases: TGCAGTGCCAGGCGGGTACAAGAGACCCAGTACTTC. Its translation: CSARRVQETQYF. This sequence joins TRBV20-1 and TRBJ2-5; a weak D match, TRBD2 (5 bases). The V gene lost 6 bases and the J gene lost 2 bases, with 10 bases spanning the gap. The CDR3 runs 12 residues. CDR1 DFQATT and CDR2 SNEGSKA come from the germline V gene (reference sequence).

This clonotype was seen repeatedly, ten times or more. The CDR3 nucleotides are TGTGCCAGCAGCCAGGATCCGGGACAGTCTATTGGGCAGTACTTC. Translated, it gives CASSQDPGQSIGQYF. The rearrangement links TRBV14 to TRBJ2-7, with 7 nucleotides matching TRBD1. V lost 3 bases, J lost 9 bases, and 14 bases stayed unmatched. CDR3 length equals 15 residues. The germline V gene has CDR1 SGHDN and CDR2 FVKESK.

This chain connects TRBV30 to TRBJ1-1; 8 nucleotides match TRBD1. CDR3 length: 13 residues. Trimming cost V 8 bases and J 3 bases; bases outside gene matches: 8. Germline CDR1 is GTSNPN and CDR2 is SVGIG (reference sequence). The CDR3 sequence: CAGDRGQDTEAFF. The CDR3, as DNA: TGTGCCGGTGACAGGGGCCAGGACACTGAAGCTTTCTTT.

This clonotype was counted at least ten times. The rearrangement links TRBV6-1 to TRBJ2-7, with D hard to call. This CDR3 region has 15 residues. The V gene lost 0 bases and the J gene lost 1 base, with 10 bases spanning the gap. Germline V gives CDR1 MNHNS, CDR2 SASEGT. CDR3 bases: TGTGCCAGCAGTGAAGCTCGTATCCGATCCTACGAGCAGTACTTC. It translates to CASSEARIRSYEQYF.